This note documents a single TCR beta chain sequence. The CDR3 totals 14 residues. Germline assignment: CDR1 MNHEY and CDR2 SVGAGI. V was pared by 6 bases and J by 2 bases, with 13 bases between. This sample is drawn from a study of T cell changes during pregnancy in multiple sclerosis. The table came from immunoSEQ multiplex PCR; TCRdb's copy has only in-frame clones and leaves some out. The profile shows roughly 30,000 clones, 89% of them singletons. Sequencing was performed on CD8+ T cells from peripheral blood mononuclear cells, taken in the second trimester of pregnancy. The TCR originated in a female donor with multiple sclerosis, enrolled in a pregnancy study. The rearrangement joins TRBV6-5 to TRBJ1-1; D call uncertain. The CDR3 protein is CASSHKPINTEAFF. CDR3 in DNA: TGTGCCAGCAGCCATAAGCCCATCAACACTGAAGCTTTCTTT.